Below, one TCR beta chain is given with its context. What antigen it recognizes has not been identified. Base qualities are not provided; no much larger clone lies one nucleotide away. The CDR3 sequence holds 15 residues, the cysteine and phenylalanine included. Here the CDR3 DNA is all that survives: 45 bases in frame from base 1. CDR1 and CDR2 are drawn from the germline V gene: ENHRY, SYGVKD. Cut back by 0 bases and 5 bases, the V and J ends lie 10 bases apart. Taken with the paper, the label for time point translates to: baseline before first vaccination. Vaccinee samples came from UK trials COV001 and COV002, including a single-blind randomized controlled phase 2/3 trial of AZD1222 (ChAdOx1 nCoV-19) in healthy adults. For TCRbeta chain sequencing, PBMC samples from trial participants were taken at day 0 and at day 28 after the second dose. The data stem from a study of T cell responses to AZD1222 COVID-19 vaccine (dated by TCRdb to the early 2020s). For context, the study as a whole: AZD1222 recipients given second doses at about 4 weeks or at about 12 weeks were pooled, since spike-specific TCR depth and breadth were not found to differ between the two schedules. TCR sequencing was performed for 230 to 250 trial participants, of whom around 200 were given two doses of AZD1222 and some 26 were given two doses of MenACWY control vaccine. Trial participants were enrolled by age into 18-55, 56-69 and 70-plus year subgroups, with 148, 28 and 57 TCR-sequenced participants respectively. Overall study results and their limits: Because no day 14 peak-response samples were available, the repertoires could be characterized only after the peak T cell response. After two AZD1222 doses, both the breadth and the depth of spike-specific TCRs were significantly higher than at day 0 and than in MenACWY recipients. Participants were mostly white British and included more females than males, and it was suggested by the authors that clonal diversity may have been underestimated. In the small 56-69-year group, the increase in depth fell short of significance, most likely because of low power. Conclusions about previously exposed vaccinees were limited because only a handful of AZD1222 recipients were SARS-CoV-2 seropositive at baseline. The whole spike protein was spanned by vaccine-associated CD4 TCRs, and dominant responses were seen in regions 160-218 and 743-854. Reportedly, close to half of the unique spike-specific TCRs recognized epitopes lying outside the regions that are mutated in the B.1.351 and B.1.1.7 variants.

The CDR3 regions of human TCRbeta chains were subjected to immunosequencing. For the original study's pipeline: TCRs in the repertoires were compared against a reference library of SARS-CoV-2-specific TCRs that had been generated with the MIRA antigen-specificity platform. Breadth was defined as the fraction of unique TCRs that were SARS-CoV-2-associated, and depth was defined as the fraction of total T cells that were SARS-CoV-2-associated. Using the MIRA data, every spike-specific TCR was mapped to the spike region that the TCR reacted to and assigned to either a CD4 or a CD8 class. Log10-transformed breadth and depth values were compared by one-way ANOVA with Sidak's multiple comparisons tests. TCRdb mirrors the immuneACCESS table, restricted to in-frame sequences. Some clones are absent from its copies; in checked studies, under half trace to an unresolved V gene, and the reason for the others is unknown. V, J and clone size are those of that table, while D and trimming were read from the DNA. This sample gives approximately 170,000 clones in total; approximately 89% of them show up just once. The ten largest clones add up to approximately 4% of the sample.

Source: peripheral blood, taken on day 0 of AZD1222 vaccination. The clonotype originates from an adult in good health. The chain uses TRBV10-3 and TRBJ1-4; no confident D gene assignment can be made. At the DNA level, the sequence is TGTGCCATCAGTGAGTCATGGGCACCCAATGAAAAACTGTTTTTT. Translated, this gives CAISESWAPNEKLFF.